Reported below is one TCR beta chain. What it recognizes is unknown. Using a J-beta primer mix together with a sample-barcoded 5' primer, a second PCR was run for about 6 to 11 cycles. From the 5' RACE reads, TCRdb called clonotypes with MiXCR, one entry per CDR3 protein. The sample lists about 670,000 distinct CDR3 sequences; under 65% were seen once. Caucasian, healthy and from Russia, the donors were aged between about 6 and 90. Per sample, extraction of total RNA gave at least 5.5 micrograms in every case. These data are taken from a study of blood T cells in healthy people across ages. The study, taken as a whole, reports: Significant beta diversity loss was already apparent by age around 40, declining roughly linearly.

CDR1 is SGHTA and CDR2 is FQGTGA in the germline V gene. The CDR3 covers 16 residues. The specimen was blood. The sequence was collected from a woman of 80 years or more in good health. J is TRBJ2-7 and V is TRBV7-3, with 10 positions matching TRBD2. The DNA end favors TRBJ2-5, so the J call may be wrong. The CDR3 DNA follows: TGTGCCAGCAGCCCACTAGCGGGAATGGCTGACGAGACCCAGTACTTC. This encodes CASSPLAGMADETQYF.